Each of the 13 T cell receptor beta chains below was sequenced from the same sample in a study of CD8+ T cells in alopecia areata. After isolation, RNA underwent reverse transcription to generate cDNA as the sequencing template. Produced via immunoSEQ multiplex PCR; TCRdb's table is partial and in-frame only. The sample has 150,000 to 200,000 clones; roughly 70% are singletons. Here the sequenced sample was CD8+ T cells sorted from blood, taken at week 0. The receptor source for this set is a human donor with alopecia areata.

The rearrangement joins TRBV6-6 to TRBJ1-2, with 7 positions matching TRBD1. The V gene end was trimmed by 6 bases and the J gene end by 7 bases; junction bases not matched to a gene: 8. Germline V gives CDR1 MNHNY, CDR2 SVGAGI (reference sequence). CDR3 length: 13 residues. The CDR3 sequence: CASSRNWDSGYTF. The CDR3 DNA sequence: TGTGCCAGCAGCCGCAATTGGGACAGTGGCTACACCTTC.

The chain carries TRBV6-5 and TRBJ1-1; weak D call: TRBD1 (5 bases). The germline CDR1 and CDR2 sequences are MNHEY and SVGAGI. The CDR3 is 13 residues long. Trimming took 7 bases from V and 5 from J, leaving 14 bases between them. The CDR3 spells CASTSGGGTEAFF. The CDR3 nucleotides read TGTGCCAGCACCTCGGGGGGTGGGACTGAAGCTTTCTTT.

The chain has TRBV13 and TRBJ1-1; D possibly corresponds to TRBD1 (5 bases). CDR1 is PRHDT and CDR2 is FYEKMQ in the germline V gene (reference sequence). The CDR3 extends over 13 amino acids. The V gene lost 5 bases and the J gene lost 8 bases, with 15 bases spanning the gap. CDR3 bases: TGTGCCAGCAGCCCATACAGGTACTGGGAAGCTTTCTTT. It encodes CASSPYRYWEAFF.

The chain has TRBV20-1 and TRBJ1-2; D unclear. Germline values: CDR1 DFQATT, CDR2 SNEGSKA (reference sequence). V was pared by 2 bases and J by 7 bases, with 8 bases between. The CDR3 is 11 residues long. The CDR3 nucleotides are TGCAGTGCTAGACCTGGTACTGGCTACACCTTC. Translation gives CSARPGTGYTF.

This chain links TRBV5-1 with TRBJ2-7; D tentatively fits TRBD1 or TRBD2 (7 bases each). The V gene lost 3 bases and the J gene lost 5 bases, with 15 bases spanning the gap. Germline CDR1 SGHRS, CDR2 YFSETQ. The CDR3 length is 14 residues. CDR3 coding DNA: TGCGCCAGCAGCTCCAGGGGGGGCCTGGACGAGCAGTACTTC. Amino acid sequence: CASSSRGGLDEQYF.

The rearrangement uses TRBV4-1 and TRBJ2-1; 8 bases are shared with TRBD1. Per the germline V gene, CDR1 is MGHRA and CDR2 is YSYEKL. J lost 0 bases, V lost 5 bases, and 3 bases had no gene match. This CDR3 region has 15 residues. CDR3 DNA sequence: TGCGCCAGCAGCGAAGGACAGGGCTCCTACAATGAGCAGTTCTTC. This encodes CASSEGQGSYNEQFF.

The J gene is TRBJ2-5, the V gene TRBV7-9; possible D gene TRBD1, 6 bases. In germline, CDR1 is SEHNR, CDR2 FQNEAQ (reference sequence). The CDR3 length is 14 residues. Trimming cost V 6 bases and J 2 bases, with 13 bases left between them. The DNA of the CDR3 is TGTGCCAGCAGGTCGCCGAGGGGGCAAGAGACCCAGTACTTC. Its translation: CASRSPRGQETQYF.

This clone came up a few times. V and J are TRBV19 and TRBJ1-4; no firm D call. CDR1 is LNHDA, CDR2 SQIVND, per germline (reference sequence). V shed 7 bases and J shed 7 bases, with 16 bases lying between them. This CDR3 has 14 residues. Written as DNA, the CDR3 is TGTGCCAGTATGGATGGAGTTGGGGTTGAAAAACTGTTTTTT. It yields the protein CASMDGVGVEKLFF.

By sample fraction, this clone is medium-sized. V usage is TRBV19 and J usage is TRBJ2-1; D unresolved. Germline V gene lookup returns CDR1 LNHDA and CDR2 SQIVND (reference sequence). V was clipped by 1 base and J by 0 bases, with 10 bases between them. CDR3 size: 16 residues. CDR3 protein: CASSIVGKSSYNEQFF. The CDR3, as DNA: TGTGCCAGTAGTATAGTTGGGAAGAGCTCCTACAATGAGCAGTTCTTC. Combining the CDR3 with reference TRBV19 and TRBJ2-1 gives the whole variable domain DGGITQSPKYLFRKEGQNVTLSCEQNLNHDAMYWYRQDPGQGLRLIYYSQIVNDFQKGDIAEGYSVSREKKESFPLTVTSAQKNPTAFYLCASSIVGKSSYNEQFFGPGTRLTVL.

The gene calls are TRBV6-1 and TRBJ1-5, with TRBD1 identical over 8 bases. This CDR3 contains 14 residues. CDR1 is MNHNS, CDR2 SASEGT, per germline. V was pared by 4 bases and J by 6 bases, with 5 bases of the junction left unmatched. The CDR3 region is CASSGGQGGQPQHF. The DNA for the CDR3 is TGTGCCAGCAGTGGAGGACAGGGAGGTCAGCCCCAGCATTTT.

This clone has only a few counts. The rearrangement links TRBV29-1 to TRBJ1-1; D uncertain. Germline CDR1 and CDR2: SQVTM and ANQGSEA. CDR3 length: 13 residues. The V and J ends lost 1 base and 6 bases respectively, with 12 bases between them. CDR3 amino acids: CSVEGHTRPEAFF. In DNA form, the CDR3 reads TGCAGCGTTGAAGGCCACACACGGCCTGAAGCTTTCTTT.

The chain has TRBV13 and TRBJ2-5; D ambiguous. The CDR3 covers 12 residues. Trimming shortened V by 2 bases and J by 4 bases, and 5 bases separated the two germline ends. The germline gives CDR1 PRHDT, CDR2 FYEKMQ (reference sequence). CDR3 region: CASSLTSETQYF. CDR3 sequence (DNA): TGTGCCAGCAGCTTAACCTCAGAGACCCAGTACTTC.

J is TRBJ2-3 and V is TRBV2, with a tentative D call TRBD2 (6 bases). V was trimmed by 9 bases and J by 5 bases, leaving 18 bases between them. This CDR3 has 14 amino acids. CDR1 is SNHLY, CDR2 FYNNEI, per germline. In DNA form, the CDR3 reads TGTGCCAGTCATTTGGGGGGTACAGGAGATACGCAGTATTTT. It translates to CASHLGGTGDTQYF. Full variable domain (outside the CDR3, taken from reference TRBV2 and TRBJ2-3): EPEVTQTPSHQVTQMGQEVILRCVPISNHLYFYWYRQILGQKVEFLVSFYNNEISEKSEIFDDQFSVERPDGSNFTLKIRSTKLEDSAMYFCASHLGGTGDTQYFGPGTRLTVL.